These 22 T cell receptor beta chains share one sample of origin, sequenced in a study of T cells in Graves' hyperthyroidism and ophthalmopathy. What was amplified from RNA transcripts were TCR beta CDR3 regions. Researchers ran a first-round RT-PCR on the TCR CDR3 using the HTBI primer set. TCRdb re-analysed the multiplex PCR reads in MiXCR, keeping a single row per CDR3 protein. The data hold a few hundred thousand distinct CDR3 sequences, with roughly 15% observed a single time. The source material was blood. These receptor sequences come from an older woman with Graves' ophthalmopathy.

This clonotype has only a few counts. CDR3 in DNA: TGTGCCAGCAGTGAGAACAGGGGGCGAAGTTCACCCCTCCACTTT. The encoded protein is CASSENRGRSSPLHF. V gene TRBV6-1 combines with J gene TRBJ1-6, with TRBD1 matching 9 bases. The CDR3 has 15 amino acids. After removal of 3 bases from V and 9 bases from J, the junction contained 6 bases not matched to a gene. Germline CDR1 reads MNHNS; CDR2 reads SASEGT.

This clonotype was counted ten times or more. The V call is TRBV11-2, the J call TRBJ2-1; 7 bases are shared with TRBD2. The V segment lost 2 bases and the J segment 4 bases; nucleotides outside the gene matches: 2. The CDR3 spans 14 residues. Germline V gene sequence: CDR1 SGHAT, CDR2 FQNNGV. Here the CDR3 DNA reads TGTGCCAGCAGCTTAACCGGGGGGTACAATGAGCAGTTCTTC. This codes for CASSLTGGYNEQFF. The whole variable domain, filled in from reference TRBV11-2 and TRBJ2-1, reads EAGVAQSPRYKIIEKRQSVAFWCNPISGHATLYWYQQILGQGPKLLIQFQNNGVVDDSQLPKDRFSAERLKGVDSTLKIQPAKLEDSAVYLCASSLTGGYNEQFFGPGTRLTVL.

This clonotype was detected only a few times. The gene calls are TRBV2 and TRBJ2-7; the match to TRBD2 covers 8 bases. The junction had 6 bases not matched to a gene; V was cut back by 0 bases and J by 5 bases. CDR1 SNHLY and CDR2 FYNNEI come from the germline V gene. The CDR3 runs 15 residues. CDR3 nucleotide sequence: TGTGCCAGCAGTGAAGCTCGGACTAGCAGCAACGAGCAGTACTTC. Protein sequence: CASSEARTSSNEQYF.

The genes are TRBV30 and TRBJ1-3; D is undetermined. Between the trimmed V and J ends, which lost 0 bases and 0 bases, there was a span of 9 bases. This CDR3 is built from 15 residues. Germline assignment: CDR1 GTSNPN and CDR2 SVGIG (reference sequence). The CDR3 DNA is TGTGCCTGGAGTGTAAGCCGACACTCTGGAAACACCATATATTTT. It is translated as CAWSVSRHSGNTIYF. The complete variable domain, with remaining parts taken from reference TRBV30 and TRBJ1-3, reads SQTIHQWPATLVQPVGSPLSLECTVEGTSNPNLYWYRQAAGRGLQLLFYSVGIGQISSEVPQNLSASRPQDRQFILSSKKLLLSDSGFYLCAWSVSRHSGNTIYFGEGSWLTVV.

The rearrangement uses TRBV28 and TRBJ1-5, with D maybe TRBD1 (6 bases). This CDR3 spans 13 amino acids. V was shortened by 8 bases and J by 3 bases, with 11 bases between the two germline ends. The germline gives CDR1 MDHEN, CDR2 SYDVKM. This CDR3 reads CASLGQSNQPQHF. The CDR3 DNA reads as TGTGCCAGCCTCGGACAGTCCAATCAGCCCCAGCATTTT.

This clonotype came up a few times. This chain links TRBV7-2 with TRBJ2-5; 9 nucleotides agree with TRBD1. The CDR3 has 15 residues. The ends lost 5 bases at V and 5 bases at J; junction bases unmatched: 9. Germline V gene lookup returns CDR1 SGHTA and CDR2 FQGNSA. The CDR3 loop is CASSGRDRVLETQYF. The CDR3 coding sequence is TGTGCCAGCAGCGGCCGGGACAGGGTATTGGAGACCCAGTACTTC. Looking up the rest from reference TRBV7-2 and TRBJ2-5 gives the full variable domain: GAGVSQSPSNKVTEKGKDVELRCDPISGHTALYWYRQSLGQGLEFLIYFQGNSAPDKSGLPSDRFSAERTGGSVSTLTIQRTQQEDSAVYLCASSGRDRVLETQYFGPGTRLLVL.

This clonotype was seen repeatedly, ten times or more. The chain combines TRBV5-1 with TRBJ2-7; tentatively, D is TRBD1 or TRBD2 (5 bases each). Germline CDR1 SGHRS, CDR2 YFSETQ. Trimming pared 3 bases from V and 6 bases from J, leaving 10 bases between. There are 12 residues in the CDR3. The CDR3 loop reads CASSWGTGEQYF. The CDR3 DNA reads as TGCGCCAGCAGCTGGGGGACGGGCGAGCAGTACTTC. Combining the CDR3 with reference TRBV5-1 and TRBJ2-7 gives the whole variable domain KAGVTQTPRYLIKTRGQQVTLSCSPISGHRSVSWYQQTPGQGLQFLFEYFSETQRNKGNFPGRFSGRQFSNSRSEMNVSTLELGDSALYLCASSWGTGEQYFGPGTRLTVT.

This clonotype was seen a handful of times. The rearrangement links TRBV15 to TRBJ2-7; 9 nucleotides align to TRBD2. Germline CDR1 is LNHNV and CDR2 is YYDKDF (reference sequence). The CDR3 consists of 18 residues. V lost 1 base and J lost 6; bases outside the gene matches: 16. The CDR3: CATSRGPIAGVGTFEQYF. CDR3 DNA sequence: TGTGCCACCAGCAGAGGACCCATAGCGGGAGTGGGTACCTTCGAGCAGTACTTC.

This clonotype was detected a few times. Its ends do not fully match the called genes, so a read error is possible. The rearrangement uses TRBV18 and TRBJ2-5; no definite D call. This CDR3 contains 15 residues. Germline lookup yields CDR1 KGHSH and CDR2 LQKENI. In DNA, the CDR3 is TGTGCCAGCTCACTTGGGTCGAACCGTCCAGAGACCCAGAACTTC. Residues: CASSLGSNRPETQNF.

J is TRBJ2-7 and V is TRBV11-3, with D possibly TRBD1 on 7 matching bases. Germline V gives CDR1 SGHNT, CDR2 YENEEA. V was clipped by 5 bases and J by 6 bases, with 11 bases between them. The CDR3 consists of 12 residues. Here the CDR3 reads CASSTQGGEQYF. CDR3 in DNA: TGTGCCAGCAGCACCCAGGGGGGCGAGCAGTACTTC.

In its sample, this clonotype was seen many times. The chain joins TRBV28 to TRBJ2-7, with 11 bases fitting TRBD2. The germline V gene has CDR1 MDHEN and CDR2 SYDVKM. Germline trimming cut 5 bases from V and 3 bases from J; bases unmatched to any gene: 6. The CDR3 runs to 15 residues. The CDR3 here is CASSAGTSGYYEQYF. The CDR3 region has the DNA TGTGCCAGCAGTGCCGGGACTAGCGGATACTACGAGCAGTACTTC.

As for this clonotype: A read error is possible here, since a much larger clone lies one base away. The chain has TRBV7-9 and TRBJ2-7; TRBD2 is a possible D gene (5 bases). CDR1 and CDR2 from the germline V gene are SEHNR and FQNEAQ (reference sequence). The CDR3 is 14 residues long. The CDR3 region is CVSSFGRENYEQYF. The CDR3 DNA reads TGTGTCAGCAGCTTCGGACGGGAAAACTACGAGCAGTACTTC.

This clonotype showed up just a few times. The chain joins TRBV19 to TRBJ2-2; D perhaps matches TRBD2 (6 bases). Germline V gene sequence: CDR1 LNHDA, CDR2 SQIVND (reference sequence). V was pared by 6 bases and J by 1 base, with 12 bases between. The CDR3 is 15 amino acids. The CDR3 spells CASRGWGGNTGELFF. Written as DNA, the CDR3 is TGTGCCAGTAGGGGATGGGGAGGGAACACCGGGGAGCTGTTTTTT.

This clonotype was counted ten times or more. V usage is TRBV7-2 and J usage is TRBJ2-3; D is unresolved. The length of the CDR3 is 12 residues. The germline gives CDR1 SGHTA, CDR2 FQGNSA. The V end was cut by 4 bases, the J end by 2 bases, with 4 bases between. CDR3 residues: CASSSITDTQYF. The CDR3 DNA reads as TGTGCCAGCAGCTCTATCACAGATACGCAGTATTTT.

This clonotype showed up just a few times. The chain is built from TRBV9 and TRBJ2-1; D may match TRBD1 or TRBD2 (5 bases each). V was trimmed by 0 bases and J by 6 bases, leaving 7 bases between them. This CDR3 region has 13 residues. Germline-derived CDR1 and CDR2 are SGDLS and YYNGEE. CDR3 protein: CASSVDGANEQFF. In nucleotides, the CDR3 is TGTGCCAGCAGCGTAGACGGGGCCAATGAGCAGTTCTTC.

This clonotype was recorded a few times. J is TRBJ2-7 and V is TRBV19; maybe TRBD1 (6 bases). V was pared by 6 bases and J by 3 bases, with 18 bases between. The CDR3 runs 15 residues. Germline lookup yields CDR1 LNHDA and CDR2 SQIVND (reference sequence). The CDR3 bases are TGTGCCAGTAGCCCCACAGGGTCGAGCGGCTACGAGCAGTACTTC. As protein: CASSPTGSSGYEQYF. Supplemented by reference TRBV19 and TRBJ2-7, the full variable domain reads DGGITQSPKYLFRKEGQNVTLSCEQNLNHDAMYWYRQDPGQGLRLIYYSQIVNDFQKGDIAEGYSVSREKKESFPLTVTSAQKNPTAFYLCASSPTGSSGYEQYFGPGTRLTVT.

This clonotype was counted between two and nine times. The chain has TRBV24-1 and TRBJ2-5; tentatively, D is TRBD2 (7 bases). The V end was cut by 4 bases, the J end by 3 bases, with 20 bases between. CDR3 length: 17 amino acids. Germline CDR1 KGHDR, CDR2 SFDVKD. Written as DNA, the CDR3 is TGTGCCACCAGTGACCTCCTAACAGGGAGCGGGGAAGAGACCCAGTACTTC. Its translation is CATSDLLTGSGEETQYF.

Only a few counts were recorded for this clonotype. The chain joins TRBV5-1 to TRBJ2-7; D gene ambiguous. Trimming left V 0 bases short and J 6 bases short, with 10 bases between. Germline CDR1 and CDR2: SGHRS and YFSETQ. This CDR3 is built from 13 residues. CDR3 region: CASSLVSDLEQYF. In DNA form, the CDR3 reads TGCGCCAGCAGCTTGGTATCGGACCTCGAGCAGTACTTC.

This clonotype was seen only a few times. This sequence may be a read error, since a much larger clone differs from it by one base. The rearrangement uses TRBV28 and TRBJ2-1, with 9 positions matching TRBD1. CDR1 and CDR2 (germline): MDHEN, SYDVKM. This CDR3 comprises 15 residues. CDR3 loop: CASPPRQGGSNEQSF. The CDR3 nucleotides are TGTGCCAGCCCCCCACGACAGGGGGGGTCCAATGAGCAGTCCTTC.

To note about this clonotype: This could be a read error, since a much larger clone is one nucleotide away. The CDR3 is CTSRESGEGSYNEQFF. CDR3 nucleotide sequence: TGTACCAGCAGAGAGTCAGGGGAGGGGTCCTACAATGAGCAGTTCTTC. The gene calls are TRBV12-3 or TRBV12-4 and TRBJ2-1, with D possibly matching TRBD2 (7 bases). The CDR3 runs 16 residues.

This clonotype was observed many times. The V and J genes are TRBV27 and TRBJ2-7; D gene uncertain. The V gene's germline CDR1 is MNHEY and CDR2 SMNVEV (reference sequence). V was clipped by 0 bases and J by 4 bases, with 7 bases between them. The CDR3 is made up of 13 amino acids. CDR3 residues: CASSLSVGYEQYF. CDR3 sequence (DNA): TGTGCCAGCAGTTTATCGGTGGGTTACGAGCAGTACTTC.

This chain connects TRBV6-4 to TRBJ2-2; perhaps TRBD2 as D (5 bases). The CDR3 has 15 amino acids. Germline V lookup: CDR1 MRHNA, CDR2 SNTAGT. V gave up 8 bases and J gave up 5 bases, with 18 bases separating them. The CDR3 here is CASSGVPGMTGELFF. CDR3 DNA sequence: TGTGCCAGCTCCGGGGTGCCGGGGATGACCGGGGAGCTGTTTTTT.